These 26 T cell receptor beta chains were sequenced from one sample in a study of blood T cell repertoires in COVID-19. Sequencing was performed with immunoSEQ multiplex PCR; in TCRdb, only in-frame clones are kept and a portion is missing. Among about 210,000 clones, more than 75% were seen once, and the ten largest hold about 12%. Sequencing input: peripheral blood. The receptors originated from a woman in her thirties or forties with acute or convalescent COVID-19.

This chain joins TRBV6-4 and TRBJ2-7; 15 bases align to TRBD2. There are 19 residues in the CDR3. With 0 bases clipped from V and 1 base from J, the junction kept 7 bases outside the gene matches. Germline loops: CDR1 MRHNA, CDR2 SNTAGT. CDR3 protein: CASSDSGTSGRYVSYEQYF. Written as DNA, the CDR3 is TGTGCCAGCAGTGACTCGGGGACTAGCGGGAGGTACGTATCCTACGAGCAGTACTTC.

This chain joins TRBV19 and TRBJ2-7; D remains unclear. Germline CDR1 LNHDA, CDR2 SQIVND (reference sequence). Deletions cut 1 base from V and 2 bases from J, with 6 bases between. The CDR3 is made up of 13 amino acids. DNA of the CDR3: TGTGCCAGTAGTATAGCGGTCGCCTACGAGCAGTACTTC. It codes for CASSIAVAYEQYF. The complete variable domain, with remaining parts taken from reference TRBV19 and TRBJ2-7, reads DGGITQSPKYLFRKEGQNVTLSCEQNLNHDAMYWYRQDPGQGLRLIYYSQIVNDFQKGDIAEGYSVSREKKESFPLTVTSAQKNPTAFYLCASSIAVAYEQYFGPGTRLTVT.

This clone appeared once. The CDR3 spells CASSPGFESYEQYF. In nucleotides, the CDR3 is TGTGCCAGCAGCCCAGGGTTTGAGTCCTACGAGCAGTACTTC. The J gene is TRBJ2-7, the V gene TRBV6-5; a weak D match, TRBD1 (5 bases). V was pared by 6 bases and J by 1 base, with 13 bases between. Germline CDR1 MNHEY, CDR2 SVGAGI. CDR3 length equals 14 residues.

The chain carries TRBV9 and TRBJ1-2; 7 bases fit TRBD1. CDR1 is SGDLS and CDR2 is YYNGEE in the germline V gene. V lost 3 bases and J lost 2; bases outside the gene matches: 7. This CDR3 contains 15 residues. CDR3 sequence: CASSGDRTYNYGYTF. The DNA for the CDR3 is TGTGCCAGCAGCGGGGACAGAACCTACAACTATGGCTACACCTTC.

The table lists this clone with a count of one. J is TRBJ2-3 and V is TRBV11-2; 12 nucleotides align to TRBD2. The CDR3 is 15 residues long. CDR1 is SGHAT, CDR2 FQNNGV, per germline. V was pared by 5 bases and J by 4 bases, with 4 bases of the junction left unmatched. In nucleotides, the CDR3 is TGTGCCAGCAGCCAGACTAGCGGGAGAGCAGATACGCAGTATTTT. Protein product: CASSQTSGRADTQYF.

This clone showed up just once. This chain uses TRBV7-8 with TRBJ1-2; D is undetermined. CDR3 size: 12 residues. Per the germline V gene, CDR1 is SGHVS and CDR2 is FQNEAQ. V gave up 5 bases and J gave up 2 bases, with 6 bases separating them. CDR3 in amino acids: CASSMRNYGYTF. CDR3 DNA: TGTGCCAGCAGCATGAGGAACTATGGCTACACCTTC.

The V call is TRBV19, the J call TRBJ1-5; D is uncertain. The CDR3 contains 14 residues. Germline V gene data show CDR1 as LNHDA and CDR2 as SQIVND (reference sequence). Between the trimmed V and J ends, which lost 10 bases and 5 bases, there was a span of 18 bases. The CDR3 nucleotides read TGTGCCACCCCCCACGGGAGGGCGGATCAGCCCCAGCATTTT. It yields the protein CATPHGRADQPQHF.

In regard to this clone: This CDR3 is also generated by other DNA sequences in the sample. The V gene is TRBV7-6, the J gene TRBJ1-2; possibly TRBD1 for D (5 bases). Germline CDR1 SGHVS, CDR2 FNYEAQ. The V end lost 4 bases, the J end lost 5 bases, and 11 bases lay between the germline ends. The length of the CDR3 is 13 residues. The CDR3 spells CASSSREDYGYTF. CDR3 nucleotide sequence: TGTGCCAGCAGCTCCAGGGAAGATTATGGCTACACCTTC.

This chain connects TRBV7-2 to TRBJ2-7; 8 positions agree with TRBD2. CDR3 length: 18 amino acids. Per germline, CDR1 SGHTA and CDR2 FQGNSA. V dropped 1 base and J dropped 3; count of bases not matched to a gene: 14. The DNA for the CDR3 is TGTGCCAGCAGCTTAGTAGCGAGGACCGGGACTAGGAACTACGAGCAGTACTTC. This codes for CASSLVARTGTRNYEQYF.

The chain links TRBV27 to TRBJ1-1, with D unclear. Germline-derived CDR1 and CDR2 are MNHEY and SMNVEV (reference sequence). The CDR3 spans 11 residues. The germline V and J ends were trimmed by 6 bases and 6 bases, with 8 bases remaining between them. The DNA of the CDR3 is TGTGCCAGCAGAAACGGGGCTGAAGCTTTCTTT. Protein sequence: CASRNGAEAFF.

V gene TRBV7-2 combines with J gene TRBJ2-2; possible D gene TRBD1, 6 bases. CDR3 size: 16 residues. In germline, CDR1 is SGHTA, CDR2 FQGNSA. V lost 4 bases to trimming and J lost 1 base, with 13 bases between them. CDR3 amino acids: CASSSRGQMNTGELFF. CDR3 coding DNA: TGTGCCAGCAGCTCAAGAGGACAGATGAACACCGGGGAGCTGTTTTTT.

The chain is built from TRBV5-1 and TRBJ1-1, with TRBD1 identical over 8 bases. This CDR3 spans 15 amino acids. Per germline, CDR1 SGHRS and CDR2 YFSETQ. The V and J ends lost 4 bases and 5 bases, in that order; junction bases with no gene match: 10. The CDR3 sequence: CASSQHGQGGTEAFF. DNA of the CDR3: TGCGCCAGCAGCCAACACGGACAGGGTGGTACTGAAGCTTTCTTT.

This rearrangement joins TRBV3-1 (or the pseudogene TRBV3-2) to TRBJ2-4; 7 bases map to TRBD1. Germline V gene data show CDR1 as LGHDT and CDR2 as YNNKEL (reference sequence). The CDR3 is made up of 15 amino acids. Unmatched junction bases numbered 0, after V lost 0 bases and J lost 1 base. CDR3 in amino acids: CASSQEGQAKNIQYF. The CDR3 DNA follows: TGTGCCAGCAGCCAAGAGGGACAGGCCAAAAACATTCAGTACTTC.

The chain has TRBV10-3 and TRBJ1-1; 8 positions agree with TRBD1. V trimming: 4 bases; J trimming: 8 bases; junction bases outside the gene matches: 6. CDR1 is ENHRY, CDR2 SYGVKD, per germline. The CDR3 totals 13 residues. The CDR3 DNA sequence: TGTGCCATCAGTGGGTGGACAGGGTCCGAAGCTTTCTTT. Amino acid sequence: CAISGWTGSEAFF.

The CDR3 nucleotides read TGTGCCAGCAGCCCAATGACAGGGGGCTACAATGAGCAGTTCTTC. Its translation is CASSPMTGGYNEQFF. The chain is built from TRBV3-1 (or the pseudogene TRBV3-2) and TRBJ2-1; TRBD1 matches 9 bases. Per germline, CDR1 LGHDT and CDR2 YNNKEL (reference sequence). The CDR3 runs 15 residues. The V and J ends lost 4 bases and 3 bases, in that order; junction bases with no gene match: 4.

The V and J genes are TRBV7-8 and TRBJ2-4; TRBD2 aligns across 8 bases. CDR1 and CDR2 from the germline V gene are SGHVS and FQNEAQ. This CDR3 comprises 15 residues. V was pared by 3 bases and J by 2 bases, with 3 bases of the junction left unmatched. The CDR3 spells CASSFAGGTKNIQYF. CDR3 nucleotide sequence: TGTGCCAGCAGCTTCGCGGGAGGAACCAAAAACATTCAGTACTTC.

The chain combines TRBV9 with TRBJ2-7; TRBD2 matches at 7 bases. Germline trimming cut 0 bases from V and 5 bases from J; bases unmatched to any gene: 8. The V gene's germline CDR1 is SGDLS and CDR2 YYNGEE. The CDR3 is made up of 15 amino acids. The CDR3 loop is CASSVGAGVRDEQYF. CDR3 nucleotide sequence: TGTGCCAGCAGCGTAGGTGCGGGAGTACGTGACGAGCAGTACTTC.

The gene calls are TRBV4-2 and TRBJ2-2; 7 bases map to TRBD1. The length of the CDR3 is 16 residues. Unmatched junction bases numbered 8, after V lost 0 bases and J lost 7 bases. The germline V gene encodes CDR1 LGHNA and CDR2 YNFKEQ. DNA for the CDR3: TGTGCCAGCAGCCAAGATCTGAGGGGGACAGTCGGGGAGCTGTTTTTT. This translates into CASSQDLRGTVGELFF.

The V and J genes are TRBV5-1 and TRBJ2-7, with D unresolved. CDR1 is SGHRS, CDR2 YFSETQ, per germline. The V end lost 0 bases, the J end lost 3 bases, and 10 bases lay between the germline ends. The CDR3 loop spans 14 amino acids. The CDR3 is CASSLGGQNYEQYF. In DNA form, the CDR3 reads TGCGCCAGCAGCTTGGGTGGTCAGAACTACGAGCAGTACTTC.

The chain employs TRBV3-1 (or the pseudogene TRBV3-2) and TRBJ2-7; 7 nucleotides line up with TRBD1. Germline V gives CDR1 LGHDT, CDR2 YNNKEL (reference sequence). The V gene end was trimmed by 4 bases and the J gene end by 2 bases; junction bases not matched to a gene: 5. The CDR3 has 14 amino acids. The CDR3 bases are TGTGCCAGCAGCCCAGACAGGGTCGCCTACGAGCAGTACTTC. It is translated as CASSPDRVAYEQYF.

The chain joins TRBV5-6 to TRBJ2-7, with 9 bases fitting TRBD2. Losses at the gene ends were 2 bases for V and 7 bases for J; bases not matched to a gene: 4. The length of the CDR3 is 13 residues. Germline CDR1 and CDR2: SGHDT and YYEEEE. The CDR3 region has the DNA TGTGCCAGCAGCTTCCTAGCGGGAATTGAGCAGTACTTC. This codes for CASSFLAGIEQYF.

The chain combines TRBV6-6 with TRBJ2-7; D is perhaps TRBD1 (7 bases). The germline gives CDR1 MNHNY, CDR2 SVGAGI (reference sequence). CDR3 length: 14 amino acids. The germline V and J ends were trimmed by 6 bases and 0 bases, with 12 bases remaining between them. CDR3 residues: CASRRDSYSYEQYF. As DNA, the CDR3 is TGTGCCAGCAGGCGGGACAGCTACTCCTACGAGCAGTACTTC.

The J gene is TRBJ2-7, the V gene TRBV11-2; D not certain. Germline values: CDR1 SGHAT, CDR2 FQNNGV. CDR3 size: 13 residues. V lost 3 bases, J lost 4 bases, and 10 bases lay in between. The DNA for the CDR3 is TGTGCCAGCAGCTTGGGCCCAGGATACGAGCAGTACTTC. Encoded protein: CASSLGPGYEQYF.

The DNA of the CDR3 is TGTGCCAGCAGTTTTCTCGGACAGGGGAAAAACACCGGGGAGCTGTTTTTT. Amino acids: CASSFLGQGKNTGELFF. The chain recombines TRBV27 with TRBJ2-2; TRBD1 matches 9 bases. This CDR3 has 17 residues. In germline, CDR1 is MNHEY, CDR2 SMNVEV (reference sequence). With V trimmed by 3 bases and J by 2 bases, 7 bases remained unmatched.

V is TRBV29-1 and J is TRBJ2-5, with D perhaps TRBD2 (5 bases). Trimming left V 7 bases short and J 2 bases short, with 14 bases between. The germline CDR1 and CDR2 sequences are SQVTM and ANQGSEA. The CDR3 has 13 amino acids. Here the CDR3 reads CSGDLGGQETQYF. As DNA, the CDR3 is TGCAGCGGTGACCTAGGAGGTCAAGAGACCCAGTACTTC. Full variable domain (outside the CDR3, taken from reference TRBV29-1 and TRBJ2-5): SAVISQKPSRDICQRGTSLTIQCQVDSQVTMMFWYRQQPGQSLTLIATANQGSEATYESGFVIDKFPISRPNLTFSTLTVSNMSPEDSSIYLCSGDLGGQETQYFGPGTRLLVL.

This chain connects TRBV6-5 to TRBJ1-5; 9 bases match TRBD1. Germline V gene lookup returns CDR1 MNHEY and CDR2 SVGAGI. The CDR3 is made up of 15 amino acids. V was pared by 6 bases and J by 0 bases, with 3 bases of the junction left unmatched. CDR3 sequence reads: CASRDRGYSNQPQHF. The DNA for the CDR3 is TGTGCCAGCAGAGACAGGGGGTATAGCAATCAGCCCCAGCATTTT.